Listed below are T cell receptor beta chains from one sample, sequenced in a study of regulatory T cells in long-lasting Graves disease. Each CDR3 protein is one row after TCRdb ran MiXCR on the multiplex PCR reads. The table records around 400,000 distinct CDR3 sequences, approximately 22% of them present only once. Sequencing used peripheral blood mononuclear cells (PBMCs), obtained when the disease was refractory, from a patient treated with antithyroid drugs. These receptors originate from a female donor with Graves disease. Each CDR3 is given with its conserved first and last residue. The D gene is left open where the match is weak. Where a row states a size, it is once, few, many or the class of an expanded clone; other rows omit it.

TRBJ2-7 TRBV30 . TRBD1 CAWSTGRGYDEQYF TGTGCCTGGAGTACCGGCAGGGGGTACGACGAGCAGTACTTC
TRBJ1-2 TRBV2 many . CASGEVTPLYGYTF TGTGCCAGTGGGGAGGTTACCCCCCTCTATGGCTACACCTTC
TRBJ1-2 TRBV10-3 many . CAISDPRLYGYTF TGTGCCATCAGTGACCCGAGACTTTATGGCTACACCTTC
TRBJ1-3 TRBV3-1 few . CASSERVLSGNTIYF TGTGCCAGCAGCGAAAGGGTTCTCTCTGGAAACACCATATATTTT
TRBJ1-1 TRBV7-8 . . CASSYPGVAYTEAFF TGTGCCAGCAGCTACCCAGGGGTTGCGTACACTGAAGCTTTCTTT
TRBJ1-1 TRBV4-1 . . CASSQVPVGTEAFF TGCGCCAGCAGCCAAGTACCGGTGGGCACTGAAGCTTTCTTT
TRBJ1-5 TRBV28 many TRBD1 CASRRDRGLTAQPQHF TGTGCCAGCAGGAGAGACAGGGGCTTGACGGCTCAGCCCCAGCATTTT
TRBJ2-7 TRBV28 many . CASRISLSGREQYF TGTGCCAGCAGAATCTCACTATCGGGGAGAGAGCAGTACTTC
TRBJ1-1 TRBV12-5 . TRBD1 CASGFTGEGNTEASF TGTGCTAGTGGTTTCACAGGGGAGGGGAACACTGAAGCTTCCTTT
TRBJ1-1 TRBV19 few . CASKTAWHTEASF TGTGCCAGTAAAACAGCATGGCACACTGAAGCTTCCTTT
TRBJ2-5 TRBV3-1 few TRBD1 CASSPRQGIDQYF TGTGCCAGCAGCCCCCGACAGGGCATCGACCAGTACTTC
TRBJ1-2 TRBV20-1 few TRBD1 CSASGDRVAYGYTF TGCAGTGCTAGCGGGGACAGGGTCGCCTATGGCTACACCTTC
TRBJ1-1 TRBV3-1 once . CASSRTVGDTGAFF TGTGCCAGCAGCCGGACGGTCGGCGACACTGGAGCTTTCTTT
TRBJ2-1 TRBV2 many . CASKQGNYNEQFF TGTGCCAGCAAGCAGGGGAACTACAATGAGCAGTTCTTC
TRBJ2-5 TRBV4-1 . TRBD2 CASSHPTGGRETQYF TGCGCCAGCAGCCACCCTACCGGGGGGAGGGAGACCCAGTACTTC
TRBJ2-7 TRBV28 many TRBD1 CASSSPPTGLSYEQYF TGTGCCAGCAGTTCTCCCCCGACAGGGCTCTCCTACGAGCAGTACTTC
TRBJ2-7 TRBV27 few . CASSLSSNGYEQYF TGTGCCAGCAGTTTATCCTCGAACGGCTACGAGCAGTACTTC
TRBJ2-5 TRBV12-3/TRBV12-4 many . CASTPGGPGETQYF TGTGCCAGCACACCCGGTGGGCCGGGGGAGACCCAGTACTTC
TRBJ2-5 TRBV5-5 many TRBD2 CASSLEWISGRETQYF TGTGCCAGCAGCTTGGAGTGGATTAGCGGGAGGGAGACCCAGTACTTC
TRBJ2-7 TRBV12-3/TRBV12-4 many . CASSLSPLLATNYEQYF TGTGCCAGCAGTTTATCCCCCCTTCTAGCGACCAACTACGAGCAGTACTTC
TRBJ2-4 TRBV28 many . CASSLGLWAKNIQYF TGTGCCAGCAGTTTAGGGTTGTGGGCCAAAAACATTCAGTACTTC
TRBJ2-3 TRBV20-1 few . CSAQTRETSTDTQYF TGCAGTGCACAGACCCGGGAAACTAGCACAGATACGCAGTATTTT
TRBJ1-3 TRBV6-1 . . CASSLTLTVSGNTIYF TGTGCCAGCAGTCTTACCCTGACAGTCTCTGGAAACACCATATATTTT
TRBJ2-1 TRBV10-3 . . CAIRRVSSYNEQFF TGTGCCATCAGAAGGGTGAGCTCCTACAATGAGCAGTTCTTC
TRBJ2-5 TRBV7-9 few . CASSLGQEVETQYF TGTGCCAGCAGCTTAGGTCAGGAGGTGGAGACCCAGTACTTC
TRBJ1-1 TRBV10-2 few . CASSEAPWTAGMNTEAFF TGCGCCAGCAGTGAGGCACCTTGGACAGCAGGCATGAACACTGAAGCTTTCTTT
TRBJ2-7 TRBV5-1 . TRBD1 CASSLGSGQDYEQYF TGCGCCAGCAGCTTGGGATCCGGACAGGACTACGAGCAGTACTTC
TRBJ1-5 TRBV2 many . CASTVRGDQPQHF TGTGCCAGCACGGTCCGAGGGGATCAGCCCCAGCATTTT
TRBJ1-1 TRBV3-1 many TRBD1 CASSQTDRARTEAFF TGTGCCAGCAGCCAGACAGACAGGGCCAGAACTGAAGCTTTCTTT
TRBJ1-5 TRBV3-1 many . CASSQDWGNQPQHF TGTGCCAGCAGCCAAGATTGGGGCAATCAGCCCCAGCATTTT
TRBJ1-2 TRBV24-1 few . CATRDTGTTGYTF TGTGCCACCAGAGACACAGGGACTACTGGCTACACCTTC
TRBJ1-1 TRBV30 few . CAWSGTTVGAFF TGTGCCTGGAGTGGAACTACGGTGGGGGCTTTCTTT
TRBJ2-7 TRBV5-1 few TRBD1 CASSLEGAGYEQYF TGCGCCAGCAGCTTGGAGGGGGCTGGCTACGAGCAGTACTTC